Listed below are T cell receptor beta chains from one sample, sequenced in a study of control samples from healthy donors and cancer patients. Generated by immunoSEQ multiplex PCR, the TCRdb table keeps only in-frame clones and is missing some. The sample lists over 100,000 clones; 90% were seen once. Sequencing used blood. All receptors derive from a human donor in good health. The donor label of this sample is uncertain. Each CDR3 is given with its conserved first and last residue. Each record gives: D gene, V gene, clone size, J gene, CDR3 DNA, CDR3 protein. D genes are given only for firm matches. Where a row states a size, it is once, few, many or the class of an expanded clone; other rows omit it.

d_gene: NA; v_gene: TRBV6-2/TRBV6-3; abundance: NA; j_gene: TRBJ1-3; CDR3nt: TGTGCCAGCAGCCCCCTAGGAAACACCATATATTTT; CDR3aa: CASSPLGNTIYF
d_gene: NA; v_gene: TRBV5-6; abundance: NA; j_gene: TRBJ2-7; CDR3nt: TGTGCCAGCAGCTTGGCTAAGGGGAAAGGCGAGCAGTACTTC; CDR3aa: CASSLAKGKGEQYF
d_gene: NA; v_gene: TRBV6-5; abundance: NA; j_gene: TRBJ1-2; CDR3nt: TGTGCCAGCTACCCGGACAGCTATAACTATGGCTACACCTTC; CDR3aa: CASYPDSYNYGYTF
d_gene: NA; v_gene: TRBV2; abundance: NA; j_gene: TRBJ1-1; CDR3nt: TGTGCCAGCCACCGGGGTTACGGTGAAGCTTTCTTT; CDR3aa: CASHRGYGEAFF
d_gene: NA; v_gene: TRBV5-1; abundance: NA; j_gene: TRBJ1-1; CDR3nt: TGCGCCAGCAGCTTGGCCGAGAACACTGAAGCTTTCTTT; CDR3aa: CASSLAENTEAFF
d_gene: NA; v_gene: TRBV30; abundance: NA; j_gene: TRBJ2-7; CDR3nt: TGTGCCTGGACTCGCGAAATGGGCGAGCAGTACTTC; CDR3aa: CAWTREMGEQYF
d_gene: NA; v_gene: TRBV30; abundance: NA; j_gene: TRBJ2-5; CDR3nt: TGTGCCTGGAGTGTACTCAGGGGTGAGACCCAGTACTTC; CDR3aa: CAWSVLRGETQYF
d_gene: TRBD1; v_gene: TRBV3-1/TRBV3-2; abundance: NA; j_gene: TRBJ1-4; CDR3nt: TGTGCCAGCAGCTACCCGGGACAGGGGACCGAAAAACTGTTTTTT; CDR3aa: CASSYPGQGTEKLFF
d_gene: NA; v_gene: TRBV5-4; abundance: NA; j_gene: TRBJ2-7; CDR3nt: TGTGCCAGCAGCTCAAAAGGGGCCTCCTACGAGCAGTACTTC; CDR3aa: CASSSKGASYEQYF
d_gene: TRBD1; v_gene: TRBV28; abundance: NA; j_gene: TRBJ1-1; CDR3nt: TGTGCCAGCAGTTTTCAGGGGGGGAACACTGAAGCTTTCTTT; CDR3aa: CASSFQGGNTEAFF
d_gene: NA; v_gene: TRBV3-1/TRBV3-2; abundance: NA; j_gene: TRBJ2-7; CDR3nt: TGTGCCAGCAGCCTCATGAGGGGAACCCAGCAGTACTTC; CDR3aa: CASSLMRGTQQYF
d_gene: NA; v_gene: TRBV6-5; abundance: NA; j_gene: TRBJ2-5; CDR3nt: TGTGCCAGCAGTTGGAGTAGTATCGAGACCCAGTACTTC; CDR3aa: CASSWSSIETQYF
d_gene: TRBD1; v_gene: TRBV10-1; abundance: NA; j_gene: TRBJ1-2; CDR3nt: TGCGCCAGCAGTGGGGACAGGGGGCTCTTCTATGGCTACACCTTC; CDR3aa: CASSGDRGLFYGYTF
d_gene: NA; v_gene: TRBV7-9; abundance: NA; j_gene: TRBJ1-5; CDR3nt: TGTGCCAGCAGCTTAGAAAGGACAGCGGCAAATCAGCCCCAGCATTTT; CDR3aa: CASSLERTAANQPQHF
d_gene: NA; v_gene: TRBV3-1/TRBV3-2; abundance: NA; j_gene: TRBJ1-1; CDR3nt: TGTGCCAGCAGCCAAAGTGACACTGAAGCTTTCTTT; CDR3aa: CASSQSDTEAFF
d_gene: NA; v_gene: TRBV3-1/TRBV3-2; abundance: NA; j_gene: TRBJ2-5; CDR3nt: TGTGCCAGCAGCCAAGATAAGCGGGTCCCCCAAGAGACCCAGTACTTC; CDR3aa: CASSQDKRVPQETQYF
d_gene: NA; v_gene: TRBV2; abundance: NA; j_gene: TRBJ2-7; CDR3nt: TGTGCCAGCAGTGTGACGGCAACCTACGAGCAGTACTTC; CDR3aa: CASSVTATYEQYF
d_gene: NA; v_gene: TRBV27; abundance: NA; j_gene: TRBJ2-7; CDR3nt: TGTGCCAGCGAGACAGAATCCTACGAGCAGTACTTC; CDR3aa: CASETESYEQYF
d_gene: NA; v_gene: TRBV28; abundance: NA; j_gene: TRBJ1-5; CDR3nt: TGTGCCAGCAGTCAAACGGACATTCGCAATCAGCCCCAGCATTTT; CDR3aa: CASSQTDIRNQPQHF
d_gene: NA; v_gene: TRBV3-1/TRBV3-2; abundance: NA; j_gene: TRBJ1-2; CDR3nt: TGTGCCAGCAGCCAAACCAACAGCGGTGGCTACACCTTC; CDR3aa: CASSQTNSGGYTF
d_gene: NA; v_gene: TRBV19; abundance: NA; j_gene: TRBJ1-2; CDR3nt: TGTGCCAGTAGTATAGGAGCGGGGGCGAACTATGGCTACACCTTC; CDR3aa: CASSIGAGANYGYTF
d_gene: NA; v_gene: TRBV6-5; abundance: NA; j_gene: TRBJ1-1; CDR3nt: TGTGCCAACGGGGTGCAGTCCAGCACTGAAGCTTTCTTT; CDR3aa: CANGVQSSTEAFF
d_gene: TRBD1; v_gene: TRBV28; abundance: few; j_gene: TRBJ1-5; CDR3nt: TGTGCCAGCAGTCCCGTGACAGGGGAGGTAGTTGAGCCCCAGCATTTT; CDR3aa: CASSPVTGEVVEPQHF
d_gene: NA; v_gene: TRBV5-1; abundance: few; j_gene: TRBJ1-5; CDR3nt: TGCGCCAGCAGCTTGGAGGGCCACCTCAATCAGCCCCAGCATTTT; CDR3aa: CASSLEGHLNQPQHF
d_gene: NA; v_gene: TRBV4-3; abundance: NA; j_gene: TRBJ1-3; CDR3nt: TGCGCCAGCAGCCAAGCCGTAGGGGTAGACACCATATATTTT; CDR3aa: CASSQAVGVDTIYF
d_gene: TRBD1; v_gene: TRBV27; abundance: NA; j_gene: TRBJ2-7; CDR3nt: TGTGCCAGCAGTTACGGGACAGGGGGGGCCGAGCAGTACTTC; CDR3aa: CASSYGTGGAEQYF
d_gene: NA; v_gene: TRBV3-1/TRBV3-2; abundance: NA; j_gene: TRBJ1-6; CDR3nt: TGTGCCAGCAGCCAAAAGGAGGTAAATTCACCCCTCCACTTT; CDR3aa: CASSQKEVNSPLHF
d_gene: NA; v_gene: TRBV5-1; abundance: NA; j_gene: TRBJ2-6; CDR3nt: TGCGCCAGCACTCAGTCGGGACGAGCCTCTGGGGCCAACGTCCTGACTTTC; CDR3aa: CASTQSGRASGANVLTF
d_gene: TRBD1; v_gene: TRBV25-1; abundance: NA; j_gene: TRBJ1-6; CDR3nt: TGTGCCAGCAAAGGGTCCAGGGGGAATTCACCCCTCCACTTT; CDR3aa: CASKGSRGNSPLHF
d_gene: NA; v_gene: TRBV3-1/TRBV3-2; abundance: NA; j_gene: TRBJ2-2; CDR3nt: TGTGCCAGCAGCCAAGATACTAGCCCGACCGGGGAGCTGTTTTTT; CDR3aa: CASSQDTSPTGELFF
d_gene: NA; v_gene: TRBV6-2/TRBV6-3; abundance: NA; j_gene: TRBJ1-1; CDR3nt: TGTGCCAGCAGTCCCGTGAGGGGGGCTGAAGCTTTCTTT; CDR3aa: CASSPVRGAEAFF
d_gene: NA; v_gene: TRBV6-1; abundance: NA; j_gene: TRBJ1-1; CDR3nt: TGTGCCAGCAGTGAATCACAGGGCAGAAAGAACACTGAAGCTTTCTTT; CDR3aa: CASSESQGRKNTEAFF
d_gene: TRBD1; v_gene: TRBV6-5; abundance: NA; j_gene: TRBJ1-6; CDR3nt: TGTGCCAGCAGTTACTCTGGCAGGGGGAGTTCACCCCTCCACTTT; CDR3aa: CASSYSGRGSSPLHF
d_gene: TRBD2; v_gene: TRBV5-1; abundance: NA; j_gene: TRBJ2-1; CDR3nt: TGCGCCAGCAGCTTGACTGGGAGGGAACACAATGAGCAGTTCTTC; CDR3aa: CASSLTGREHNEQFF
d_gene: NA; v_gene: TRBV10-3; abundance: NA; j_gene: TRBJ2-7; CDR3nt: TGTGCCATCAGGTACAGGGACGAGCAGTACTTC; CDR3aa: CAIRYRDEQYF
d_gene: NA; v_gene: TRBV11-2; abundance: NA; j_gene: TRBJ1-4; CDR3nt: TGTGCCAGCAGCTTCGGTAATGAAAAACTGTTTTTT; CDR3aa: CASSFGNEKLFF
d_gene: NA; v_gene: TRBV12-3/TRBV12-4; abundance: NA; j_gene: TRBJ1-5; CDR3nt: TGTGCCAGCAGTTTGGCGAATCAGCCCCAGCATTTT; CDR3aa: CASSLANQPQHF
d_gene: NA; v_gene: TRBV3-1/TRBV3-2; abundance: NA; j_gene: TRBJ1-1; CDR3nt: TGTGCCAGCAGCTTTACGACGGGGAACACTGAAGCTTTCTTT; CDR3aa: CASSFTTGNTEAFF
d_gene: NA; v_gene: TRBV6-5; abundance: NA; j_gene: TRBJ1-1; CDR3nt: TGTGCCAGCAGTTACTCCCCTAGGGGTACGGAAGCTTTCTTT; CDR3aa: CASSYSPRGTEAFF
d_gene: NA; v_gene: TRBV6-2/TRBV6-3; abundance: NA; j_gene: TRBJ2-7; CDR3nt: TGTGCCAGCAGTCCGGCAGGGGCCAGGTACGAGCAGTACTTC; CDR3aa: CASSPAGARYEQYF
d_gene: NA; v_gene: TRBV30; abundance: NA; j_gene: TRBJ1-6; CDR3nt: TGTGCCTGGACAAGGGGAATTAGTAGTTCACCCCTCCACTTT; CDR3aa: CAWTRGISSSPLHF
d_gene: NA; v_gene: TRBV7-9; abundance: NA; j_gene: TRBJ1-2; CDR3nt: TGTGCCAGCAGCTTAGAGTATGGTTATGGCTACACCTTC; CDR3aa: CASSLEYGYGYTF
d_gene: NA; v_gene: TRBV7-6; abundance: NA; j_gene: TRBJ2-1; CDR3nt: TGTGCCAGCAGTGGGGACCCTAAAGGTGGGCAGTTCTTC; CDR3aa: CASSGDPKGGQFF
d_gene: NA; v_gene: TRBV9; abundance: NA; j_gene: TRBJ2-1; CDR3nt: TGTGCCAGCAGCGTTGGGTCTGGGAATGAGCAGTTCTTC; CDR3aa: CASSVGSGNEQFF
d_gene: NA; v_gene: TRBV21-1; abundance: NA; j_gene: TRBJ1-6; CDR3nt: TGTGCCAGCAGCCCCCTGATTCGGGCGTTGCCCCCATCCTACTATAATTCACCCCTCCACTTT; CDR3aa: CASSPLIRALPPSYYNSPLHF
d_gene: NA; v_gene: TRBV9; abundance: NA; j_gene: TRBJ2-2; CDR3nt: TGTGCCAGCAGCGTAGAGGGGTGGAGGAAAGGGACCGGGGAGCTGTTTTTT; CDR3aa: CASSVEGWRKGTGELFF
d_gene: NA; v_gene: TRBV24-1; abundance: NA; j_gene: TRBJ1-6; CDR3nt: TGTGCCACCAGTGATGAGGATTCACCCCTCCACTTT; CDR3aa: CATSDEDSPLHF